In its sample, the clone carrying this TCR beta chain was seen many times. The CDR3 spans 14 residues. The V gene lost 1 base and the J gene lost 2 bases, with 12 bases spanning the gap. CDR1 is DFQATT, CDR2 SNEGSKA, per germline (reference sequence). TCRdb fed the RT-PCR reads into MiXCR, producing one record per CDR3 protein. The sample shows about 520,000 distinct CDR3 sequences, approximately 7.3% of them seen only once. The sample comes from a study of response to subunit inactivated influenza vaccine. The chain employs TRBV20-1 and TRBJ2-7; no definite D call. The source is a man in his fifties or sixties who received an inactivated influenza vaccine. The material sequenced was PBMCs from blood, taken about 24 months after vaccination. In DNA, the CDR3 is TGCAGTGCTAGAGGTACCGCTGGGACCTACGAGCAGTACTTC. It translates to CSARGTAGTYEQYF.